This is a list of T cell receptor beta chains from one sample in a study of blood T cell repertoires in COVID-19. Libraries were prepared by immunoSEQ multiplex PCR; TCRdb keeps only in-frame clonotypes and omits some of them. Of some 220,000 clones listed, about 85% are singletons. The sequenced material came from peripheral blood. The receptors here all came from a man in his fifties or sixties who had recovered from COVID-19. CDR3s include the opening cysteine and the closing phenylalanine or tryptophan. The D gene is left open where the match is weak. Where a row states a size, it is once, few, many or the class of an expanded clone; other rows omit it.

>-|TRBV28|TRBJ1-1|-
CASSFPSRYTEAFF
TGTGCCAGCAGTTTCCCGAGTCGGTACACTGAAGCTTTCTTT
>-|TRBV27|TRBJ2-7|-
CASPFYEQYF
TGTGCCAGCCCTTTTTACGAGCAGTACTTC
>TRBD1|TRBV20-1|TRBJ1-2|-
CSASAGGNYGYTF
TGCAGTGCTAGTGCAGGGGGCAACTATGGCTACACCTTC
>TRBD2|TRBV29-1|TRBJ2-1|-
CSTRGQAGTSGIANEQFF
TGCAGCACCCGAGGACAGGCCGGGACTAGCGGGATCGCTAATGAGCAGTTCTTC
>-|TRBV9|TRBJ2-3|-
CASSQIAFDTQYF
TGTGCCAGCAGCCAGATAGCTTTTGATACGCAGTATTTT
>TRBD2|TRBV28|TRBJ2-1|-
CASSSPGLAGGSREFF
TGTGCCAGCAGTTCTCCGGGACTAGCGGGAGGGTCCCGGGAGTTCTTC
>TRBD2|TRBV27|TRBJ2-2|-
CASHGLGLAGTTWAGELFF
TGTGCCAGCCACGGTCTAGGACTAGCGGGGACCACGTGGGCCGGGGAGCTGTTTTTT
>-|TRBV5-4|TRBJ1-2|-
CASSFPGREMGYGYTF
TGTGCCAGCAGCTTTCCAGGGAGGGAAATGGGCTATGGCTACACCTTC
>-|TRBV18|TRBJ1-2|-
CASSRGGQHDGYTF
TGTGCCAGCTCTCGTGGGGGCCAACATGATGGCTACACCTTC
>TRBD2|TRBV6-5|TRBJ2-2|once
CASSYSGLYNTGELFF
TGTGCCAGCAGTTACTCGGGACTATACAACACCGGGGAGCTGTTTTTT
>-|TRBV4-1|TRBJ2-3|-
CASSPLPPGPRLELKDTQYF
TGCGCCAGCAGCCCCCTGCCCCCGGGCCCCCGACTAGAACTTAAAGATACGCAGTATTTT
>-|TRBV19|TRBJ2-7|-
CASRRDLSEIYEQYF
TGTGCCAGTAGAAGAGACCTTAGCGAGATATACGAGCAGTACTTC
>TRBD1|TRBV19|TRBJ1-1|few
CASSTSTGVRNTEAFF
TGTGCCAGTAGTACTTCAACAGGGGTCCGGAACACTGAAGCTTTCTTT
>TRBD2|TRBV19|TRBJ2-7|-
CASSMARTSGRVYEQYF
TGTGCCAGTAGTATGGCCAGGACTAGCGGGAGGGTGTACGAGCAGTACTTC
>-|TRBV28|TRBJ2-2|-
CASSPGGPLGELFF
TGTGCCAGCAGCCCCGGGGGTCCCCTCGGGGAGCTGTTTTTT
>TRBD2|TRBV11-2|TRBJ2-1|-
CASSAGGSGSDEQFF
TGTGCCAGCAGCGCGGGGGGTAGCGGGAGCGATGAGCAGTTCTTC
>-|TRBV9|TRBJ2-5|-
CASSVGHIQETQYF
TGTGCCAGCAGCGTGGGACACATACAAGAGACCCAGTACTTC
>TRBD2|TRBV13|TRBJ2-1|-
CASSKPGLAGGLYNEQFF
TGTGCCAGCAGCAAACCGGGACTAGCGGGAGGGCTCTACAATGAGCAGTTCTTC
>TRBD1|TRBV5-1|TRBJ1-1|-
CASSRQGEYTEAFF
TGCGCCAGCAGCCGCCAGGGGGAGTACACTGAAGCTTTCTTT
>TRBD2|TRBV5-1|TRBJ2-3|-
CASSLSGLARSTDTQYF
TGCGCCAGCAGCTTGAGCGGACTAGCGCGTAGCACAGATACGCAGTATTTT
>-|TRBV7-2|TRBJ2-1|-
CASRLPGLYHYNEQFF
TGTGCCAGCAGACTACCGGGACTTTACCACTACAATGAGCAGTTCTTC
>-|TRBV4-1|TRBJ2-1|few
CASSQVSSRRRDNEQFF
TGCGCCAGCAGCCAAGTCTCTTCCCGGCGCCGGGACAATGAGCAGTTCTTC
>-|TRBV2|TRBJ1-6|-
CASSLGGSGSYNSPLHF
TGTGCCAGCAGCCTGGGAGGGTCGGGCTCCTATAATTCACCCCTCCACTTT
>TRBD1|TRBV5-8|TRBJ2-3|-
CASSLGRGLMDTQYF
TGTGCCAGCAGCTTGGGCAGGGGGCTAATGGATACGCAGTATTTT
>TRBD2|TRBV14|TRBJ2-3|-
CASSQVLAGPQYF
TGTGCCAGCAGCCAAGTTTTAGCGGGCCCCCAGTATTTT
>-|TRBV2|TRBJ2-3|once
CASRNQATADTQYF
TGTGCCAGCAGGAACCAAGCGACGGCAGATACGCAGTATTTT
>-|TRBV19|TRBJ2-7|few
CASSMRPTYEQYF
TGTGCCAGTAGTATGCGTCCTACCTACGAGCAGTACTTC
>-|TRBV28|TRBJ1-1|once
CASSLSKREKAFF
TGTGCCAGCAGTTTATCCAAGAGGGAAAAAGCTTTCTTT
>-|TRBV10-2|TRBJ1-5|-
CASSELGGLQHF
TGCGCCAGCAGTGAGCTGGGGGGACTCCAGCATTTT
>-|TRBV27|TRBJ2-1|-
CASSLSDRPRNEQFF
TGTGCCAGCAGTTTATCCGACAGACCTCGCAATGAGCAGTTCTTC
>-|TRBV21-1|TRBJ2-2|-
CASSKKLAGVIGTGELFF
TGTGCCAGCAGCAAGAAACTAGCGGGAGTTATCGGCACCGGGGAGCTGTTTTTT
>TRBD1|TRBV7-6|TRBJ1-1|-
CASSFDREIMNTEAFF
TGTGCCAGCAGCTTCGACAGGGAGATCATGAACACTGAAGCTTTCTTT
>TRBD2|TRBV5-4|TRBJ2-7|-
CASSLFRLAGGNYEQYF
TGTGCCAGCAGCTTGTTCCGACTAGCGGGAGGAAACTACGAGCAGTACTTC
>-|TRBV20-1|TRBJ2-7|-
CSASVPGSYEQYF
TGCAGTGCAAGTGTACCGGGCTCCTACGAGCAGTACTTC
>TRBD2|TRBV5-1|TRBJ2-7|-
CASSLELAASYEQYF
TGCGCCAGCAGCTTGGAACTAGCGGCCTCCTACGAGCAGTACTTC
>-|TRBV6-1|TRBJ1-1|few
CASSEEWSENTEAFF
TGTGCCAGCAGTGAAGAGTGGTCAGAGAACACTGAAGCTTTCTTT
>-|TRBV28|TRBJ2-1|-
CASSVFFIRTGEQFF
TGTGCCAGCAGCGTTTTTTTCATCCGTACAGGAGAGCAGTTCTTC
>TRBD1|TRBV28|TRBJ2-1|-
CASRGTGVRAGDSNNEQFF
TGTGCCAGCAGAGGGACAGGGGTTCGGGCGGGGGATTCAAACAATGAGCAGTTCTTC
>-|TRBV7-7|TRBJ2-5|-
CASSLVLAETQYF
TGTGCCAGCAGCTTAGTATTAGCAGAGACCCAGTACTTC